These 11 T cell receptor beta chains were all obtained from the same sample, sequenced in a study of blood T cell repertoires in COVID-19. Data came from immunoSEQ multiplex PCR; TCRdb stores just in-frame clones and leaves some out. Of about 220,000 clones detected, 84% appear once; the ten largest clones hold 6.8%. The sequencing input was PBMCs or T cells enriched from blood (not recorded which). These receptor sequences come from a woman aged 40 to 49 who had recovered from COVID-19.

This chain uses TRBV19 with TRBJ1-3, with a possible D match to TRBD1 (6 bases). Germline CDR1 and CDR2: LNHDA and SQIVND (reference sequence). This CDR3 is built from 16 residues. Trimming stripped 7 bases from V and 1 base from J, with 17 bases between. CDR3 in amino acids: CASTMWGPRSGNTIYF. The DNA for the CDR3 is TGTGCCAGTACCATGTGGGGGCCGAGATCTGGAAACACCATATATTTT.

This chain joins TRBV7-8 and TRBJ1-5; weak D call: TRBD1 (6 bases). The V and J ends lost 7 bases and 9 bases respectively, with 28 bases between them. The CDR3 spans 17 residues. Germline V CDR1 and CDR2: SGHVS, FQNEAQ. The CDR3 DNA is TGTGCCAGCACCCCCACCGCGGGGGGCAGGCTCGAGGGGCCCCAGCATTTT. Encoded protein: CASTPTAGGRLEGPQHF. The variable domain in full, completed from reference TRBV7-8 and TRBJ1-5, reads GAGVSQSPRYKVAKRGQDVALRCDPISGHVSLFWYQQALGQGPEFLTYFQNEAQLDKSGLPSDRFFAERPEGSVSTLKIQRTQQEDSAVYLCASTPTAGGRLEGPQHFGDGTRLSIL.

The chain employs TRBV2 and TRBJ1-5; 7 positions agree with TRBD1. This CDR3 has 13 residues. V gave up 4 bases and J gave up 7 bases; unmatched junction bases: 4. CDR1 and CDR2 (germline): SNHLY, FYNNEI. CDR3 loop: CASSGGQLQPQHF. The CDR3 region has the DNA TGTGCCAGCAGTGGGGGACAGTTGCAGCCCCAGCATTTT.

This rearrangement joins TRBV5-4 to TRBJ1-1, with D possibly TRBD1 on 5 matching bases. CDR3 length: 16 residues. Germline V CDR1 and CDR2: SGHNT, YYREEE (reference sequence). V was cut by 4 bases and J by 5 bases, with 21 bases left in between. The CDR3 protein is CASSIPVGGGWTEAFF. The CDR3 DNA reads TGTGCCAGCAGCATACCCGTGGGGGGAGGGTGGACTGAAGCTTTCTTT.

This clone was observed a single time. This sequence joins TRBV15 and TRBJ1-5; TRBD1 matches 8 bases. The trim removed 6 bases at V and 4 bases at J, leaving 5 bases unmatched. CDR3 length equals 14 residues. Germline CDR1 LNHNV, CDR2 YYDKDF (reference sequence). CDR3 in amino acids: CATSADRANQPQHF. The CDR3 DNA reads as TGTGCCACCAGTGCGGACAGGGCGAATCAGCCCCAGCATTTT.

In its sample, this clone was seen a few times. The chain uses TRBV6-6 and TRBJ1-1; D is ambiguous. CDR1 is MNHNY and CDR2 is SVGAGI in the germline V gene (reference sequence). This CDR3 spans 11 amino acids. Trimming took 6 bases from V and 5 from J, leaving 7 bases between them. The CDR3: CASRRRTEAFF. The CDR3 bases are TGTGCCAGCAGAAGGAGGACTGAAGCTTTCTTT.

The chain carries TRBV12-3 or TRBV12-4 and TRBJ1-2, with 7 bases that match TRBD1. The CDR3 totals 13 residues. V lost 5 bases to trimming and J lost 4 bases; unmatched junction nucleotides: 4. Here the CDR3 reads CASSTQGIYGYTF. In DNA, the CDR3 is TGTGCCAGCAGTACACAGGGGATCTATGGCTACACCTTC.

This rearrangement joins TRBV28 to TRBJ1-2; TRBD1 matches 9 bases. CDR3 size: 13 residues. V gave up 6 bases and J gave up 6 bases; unmatched junction bases: 5. Germline CDR1 MDHEN, CDR2 SYDVKM. The CDR3 nucleotides read TGTGCCAGCAGGACAGGGGGATGGGATGGCTACACCTTC. It specifies CASRTGGWDGYTF.

This chain connects TRBV18 to TRBJ2-5; 7 bases agree with TRBD1. The V gene end was trimmed by 3 bases and the J gene end by 5 bases; junction bases not matched to a gene: 9. Germline V gene sequence: CDR1 KGHSH, CDR2 LQKENI. The CDR3 totals 15 residues. The CDR3 sequence is CASSPYTTGSETQYF. The CDR3 bases are TGTGCCAGCTCACCGTATACGACAGGGAGCGAGACCCAGTACTTC.

The chain has TRBV15 and TRBJ2-2, with a tentative D call TRBD2 (5 bases). Trimming left V 9 bases short and J 0 bases short, with 8 bases between. The germline CDR1 and CDR2 sequences are LNHNV and YYDKDF (reference sequence). The CDR3 runs to 13 residues. Here the CDR3 reads CATDGTNTGELFF. CDR3 in DNA: TGTGCCACGGACGGGACGAACACCGGGGAGCTGTTTTTT.

The rearrangement links TRBV4-3 to TRBJ1-6, with a possible D match to TRBD1 (6 bases). The CDR3 spans 14 residues. Between the trimmed V and J ends, which lost 3 bases and 9 bases, there was a span of 12 bases. CDR1 is LGHNA, CDR2 YSLEER, per germline. CDR3 sequence reads: CASSQETGFSPLHF. The CDR3 DNA reads as TGCGCCAGCAGCCAGGAGACAGGATTTTCACCCCTCCACTTT.